Following are 5 T cell receptor beta chains from one sample sequenced in a study of blood T cell repertoires in COVID-19. TCRdb's table, derived via immunoSEQ multiplex PCR, lists solely in-frame clones and lacks some. The table shows under 550,000 clones, with around 90% occurring only once. The sequencing sample was made of peripheral blood. The source of these receptors is a man between 18 and 29 years old with COVID-19, enrolled during active disease.

This CDR3 is CASSSSGGTYEQYF. The CDR3 nucleotides are TGTGCCAGCAGTTCTAGCGGGGGAACCTACGAGCAGTACTTC. The V gene is TRBV14, the J gene TRBJ2-7; 10 bases fit TRBD2. The ends lost 6 bases at V and 2 bases at J; junction bases unmatched: 4. The CDR3 extends over 14 amino acids. In germline, CDR1 is SGHDN, CDR2 FVKESK.

The chain uses TRBV27 and TRBJ1-5, with 8 bases that match TRBD1. Germline V gene lookup returns CDR1 MNHEY and CDR2 SMNVEV (reference sequence). CDR3 size: 16 residues. Trimming took 6 bases from V and 4 from J; bases not matched to a gene: 11. The DNA of the CDR3 is TGTGCCAGCAGGAAAGATACAGGGGGGGCTAATCAGCCCCAGCATTTT. It codes for CASRKDTGGANQPQHF.

The V gene is TRBV3-1 (or the pseudogene TRBV3-2), the J gene TRBJ1-6; the match to TRBD1 covers 10 bases. Germline V gives CDR1 LGHDT, CDR2 YNNKEL (reference sequence). This CDR3 region has 17 residues. V was clipped by 5 bases and J by 7 bases; unmatched bases: 11. The CDR3 loop reads CASSGVETGGVNSPLHF. CDR3 nucleotides: TGTGCCAGCAGCGGGGTTGAGACAGGGGGCGTAAATTCACCCCTCCACTTT.

CDR3 in amino acids: CASSSGQLTDGANVLTF. As DNA, the CDR3 is TGTGCCAGCAGCTCTGGACAGCTGACGGATGGGGCCAACGTCCTGACTTTC. This rearrangement joins TRBV5-4 to TRBJ2-6; D possibly corresponds to TRBD1 (6 bases). V was pared by 3 bases and J by 3 bases, with 16 bases between. Per germline, CDR1 SGHNT and CDR2 YYREEE (reference sequence). The CDR3 consists of 17 residues.

In DNA form, the CDR3 reads TGTGCCAGCTCCCTCCGGCGGGATACCTACGAGCAGTACTTC. This encodes CASSLRRDTYEQYF. This chain links TRBV6-5 with TRBJ2-7, with D tentatively TRBD2 (6 bases). The CDR3 contains 14 residues. Trimming removed 8 bases at V and 2 bases at J, with 16 bases between. The germline V gene has CDR1 MNHEY and CDR2 SVGAGI.